Each of the 31 T cell receptor beta chains below was sequenced from the same sample in a study of shared clonotypes between healthy human individuals. The repertoire was sequenced with immunoSEQ multiplex PCR; TCRdb's copy has only in-frame clones and lacks some. The data contain about 1.5 million clones, over 95% of them singletons. Input material: naive CD4+ T cells sorted from blood. Subset indicated: CD45RA+ positively selected. The origin of the receptors is a man aged 30 to 45 in good health.

The gene calls are TRBV2 and TRBJ2-1, with 7 bases that match TRBD1. V gave up 10 bases and J gave up 5 bases; unmatched junction bases: 11. This CDR3 region has 14 residues. Germline V CDR1 and CDR2: SNHLY, FYNNEI. The CDR3 region is CANQIGTEDNEQFF. CDR3 DNA sequence: TGTGCCAACCAAATCGGGACAGAGGACAATGAGCAGTTCTTC.

This CDR3 is CASSQPAGSPDIIPYEQYF. The DNA of the CDR3 is TGTGCCAGCAGCCAACCCGCGGGTAGTCCCGATATAATACCCTACGAGCAGTACTTC. The V call is TRBV5-4, the J call TRBJ2-7, with D perhaps TRBD2 (5 bases). Trimming took off 4 bases at V and 2 bases at J, with 28 bases between the two ends. The CDR3 extends over 19 amino acids. In germline, CDR1 is SGHNT, CDR2 YYREEE (reference sequence).

The chain combines TRBV2 with TRBJ1-1; 12 nucleotides agree with TRBD1. J lost 5 bases, V lost 4 bases, and 8 bases had no gene match. The germline gives CDR1 SNHLY, CDR2 FYNNEI. This CDR3 is built from 16 residues. The CDR3 spells CASSVTGTGGRTEAFF. In DNA form, the CDR3 reads TGTGCCAGCAGTGTTACCGGGACAGGGGGCAGGACTGAAGCTTTCTTT. The whole variable domain, remainder taken from reference TRBV2 and TRBJ1-1, is EPEVTQTPSHQVTQMGQEVILRCVPISNHLYFYWYRQILGQKVEFLVSFYNNEISEKSEIFDDQFSVERPDGSNFTLKIRSTKLEDSAMYFCASSVTGTGGRTEAFFGQGTRLTVV.

This clone has only one observation. The CDR3 coding sequence is TGTGCCAGCAGCTTAAAAGGAGGCAACATATATTTT. Translated: CASSLKGGNIYF. The chain couples TRBV11-2 to TRBJ1-3; D gene ambiguous. Germline-derived CDR1 and CDR2 are SGHAT and FQNNGV. Trimming shortened V by 2 bases and J by 12 bases, and 11 bases separated the two germline ends. CDR3 size: 12 residues.

This clone has a handful of counts. The chain links TRBV15 to TRBJ2-2, with D possibly being TRBD1 (5 bases). This CDR3 is 14 amino acids long. V was pared by 3 bases and J by 7 bases, with 12 bases between. Per germline, CDR1 LNHNV and CDR2 YYDKDF (reference sequence). As DNA, the CDR3 is TGTGCCACCAGCAGCAGGGTGTCCGGCGGGGAGCTGTTTTTT. Translating gives CATSSRVSGGELFF.

This chain connects TRBV6-5 to TRBJ2-3; D unresolved. The V end was cut by 6 bases, the J end by 0 bases, with 13 bases between. CDR3 length equals 15 residues. CDR1 is MNHEY, CDR2 SVGAGI, per germline. The CDR3 is CASSRQVTSTDTQYF. As DNA, the CDR3 is TGTGCCAGCAGCAGACAAGTAACTAGCACAGATACGCAGTATTTT.

The chain carries TRBV19 and TRBJ2-7; D gene unclear. Trimming stripped 3 bases from V and 4 bases from J, with 19 bases between. CDR1 is LNHDA, CDR2 SQIVND, per germline (reference sequence). The CDR3 loop spans 16 amino acids. CDR3 in amino acids: CASSIYSPMLPYEQYF. The DNA for the CDR3 is TGTGCCAGTAGTATCTACTCACCCATGCTACCATACGAGCAGTACTTC.

The V call is TRBV2, the J call TRBJ2-1; the D gene could be TRBD1 or TRBD2 (5 bases each). With 8 bases removed from V and 12 bases from J, the gap between germline ends came to 20 bases. The CDR3 is 13 amino acids. Germline assignment: CDR1 SNHLY and CDR2 FYNNEI. The chain's CDR3 is CASDNSPLRGQFF. The CDR3 nucleotides read TGTGCCAGCGATAACTCCCCCTTGAGGGGGCAGTTCTTC. The whole variable domain, filled in from reference TRBV2 and TRBJ2-1, reads EPEVTQTPSHQVTQMGQEVILRCVPISNHLYFYWYRQILGQKVEFLVSFYNNEISEKSEIFDDQFSVERPDGSNFTLKIRSTKLEDSAMYFCASDNSPLRGQFFGPGTRLTVL.

The V gene is TRBV23-1, the J gene TRBJ2-5; either TRBD1 or TRBD2 may supply D (5 bases each). TRBV23-1 is noted as an ORF with a role that remains uncertain. The CDR3 runs to 15 residues. V was pared by 7 bases and J by 6 bases, with 21 bases between. The CDR3 sequence: CASKFRDRGFKTQYF. In DNA, the CDR3 is TGCGCCAGCAAATTTAGGGACCGGGGATTTAAGACCCAGTACTTC.

This sequence joins TRBV5-4 and TRBJ2-3, with D perhaps given as TRBD1 or TRBD2 (5 bases each). The CDR3 is 14 amino acids. Germline V gene lookup returns CDR1 SGHNT and CDR2 YYREEE (reference sequence). V lost 6 bases, J lost 5 bases, and 16 bases lay in between. The CDR3 spells CASNEGRNRDTQYF. CDR3 bases: TGTGCCAGCAATGAGGGACGGAACAGAGATACGCAGTATTTT.

The chain joins TRBV28 to TRBJ2-2, with a weak D call TRBD2 (5 bases). The V end lost 6 bases, the J end lost 8 bases, and 16 bases lay between the germline ends. CDR3 length equals 14 residues. Germline V gene sequence: CDR1 MDHEN, CDR2 SYDVKM. DNA for the CDR3: TGTGCCAGCAGATCCCCTAGCTTTAGGGGGGAGCTGTTTTTT. It specifies CASRSPSFRGELFF. Together with reference TRBV28 and TRBJ2-2, the CDR3 gives the full variable domain: DVKVTQSSRYLVKRTGEKVFLECVQDMDHENMFWYRQDPGLGLRLIYFSYDVKMKEKGDIPEGYSVSREKKERFSLILESASTNQTSMYLCASRSPSFRGELFFGEGSRLTVL.

On this clone: Distinct nucleotide sequences in the sample also encode this CDR3. This rearrangement joins TRBV5-1 to TRBJ2-6; no clear D. CDR1 and CDR2 from the germline V gene are SGHRS and YFSETQ. V was pared by 3 bases and J by 0 bases, with 7 bases between. The length of the CDR3 is 15 residues. CDR3 in DNA: TGCGCCAGCAGCTCTACAGCCTCTGGGGCCAACGTCCTGACTTTC. Protein: CASSSTASGANVLTF.

The chain has TRBV19 and TRBJ2-2; 9 positions agree with TRBD1. Germline V lookup: CDR1 LNHDA, CDR2 SQIVND (reference sequence). The length of the CDR3 is 15 residues. Trimming at V came to 5 bases and at J to 5 bases, leaving 6 bases not matched to a gene. The CDR3 DNA reads TGTGCCAGTAGTTCACAGGGGGCCGGGACCGGGGAGCTGTTTTTT. Protein product: CASSSQGAGTGELFF.

The genes are TRBV7-6 and TRBJ2-7; D is undetermined. The ends were cut back, 2 bases at V and 5 bases at J, with 7 bases in the middle. The CDR3 has 12 residues. Germline assignment: CDR1 SGHVS and CDR2 FNYEAQ. The CDR3 coding sequence is TGTGCCAGCAGCTTATCCCGGGACGAGCAGTACTTC. It is translated as CASSLSRDEQYF. The whole variable domain, filled in from reference TRBV7-6 and TRBJ2-7, reads GAGVSQSPRYKVTKRGQDVALRCDPISGHVSLYWYRQALGQGPEFLTYFNYEAQQDKSGLPNDRFSAERPEGSISTLTIQRTEQRDSAMYRCASSLSRDEQYFGPGTRLTVT.

The genes are TRBV14 and TRBJ2-3; D is ambiguous. The germline V gene encodes CDR1 SGHDN and CDR2 FVKESK. The V end was cut by 3 bases, the J end by 7 bases, with 8 bases between. There are 12 residues in the CDR3. Here the CDR3 reads CASSQSSNTQYF. The DNA for the CDR3 is TGTGCCAGCAGCCAGTCCAGCAATACGCAGTATTTT.

This chain connects TRBV13 to TRBJ2-1; TRBD1 agrees at 9 bases. V shed 4 bases and J 6 bases; nucleotides not matched to a gene: 10. The germline V gene encodes CDR1 PRHDT and CDR2 FYEKMQ (reference sequence). The CDR3 has 16 amino acids. The CDR3 bases are TGTGCCAGCAGCTCGCGGAGGGACAGGGTGTTCAATGAGCAGTTCTTC. Amino acid sequence: CASSSRRDRVFNEQFF.

As to this clone: Other DNA sequences in this specimen translate into the identical CDR3. This chain links TRBV5-1 with TRBJ2-7, with TRBD2 matching over 9 bases. CDR1 SGHRS and CDR2 YFSETQ come from the germline V gene. V shed 4 bases, J shed 1 base, and the junction held 3 bases outside the gene matches. The CDR3 extends over 14 amino acids. CDR3 coding DNA: TGCGCCAGCAGCGCCACTAGCGGGTCCTACGAGCAGTACTTC. It specifies CASSATSGSYEQYF.

The chain recombines TRBV7-9 with TRBJ1-2; D remains unclear. Germline assignment: CDR1 SEHNR and CDR2 FQNEAQ (reference sequence). Trimming shortened V by 3 bases and J by 4 bases, and 15 bases separated the two germline ends. The CDR3 is made up of 15 amino acids. CDR3 protein: CASSLQKDGPYGYTF. The CDR3 nucleotides are TGTGCCAGCAGCTTGCAGAAAGACGGACCCTATGGCTACACCTTC.

CDR3 amino acids: CASSLGMGLAPYNEQFF. The CDR3, as DNA: TGCGCCAGCAGCTTGGGTATGGGACTAGCTCCCTACAATGAGCAGTTCTTC. The chain uses TRBV5-1 and TRBJ2-1, with 9 nucleotides matching TRBD2. Germline-derived CDR1 and CDR2 are SGHRS and YFSETQ. The CDR3 runs to 17 residues. V lost 0 bases to trimming and J lost 2 bases; unmatched junction nucleotides: 6.

V is TRBV5-1 and J is TRBJ2-1; 13 bases are a match to TRBD2. The CDR3 spans 15 residues. The V gene end was trimmed by 4 bases and the J gene end by 6 bases; junction bases not matched to a gene: 4. Germline-derived CDR1 and CDR2 are SGHRS and YFSETQ. CDR3 DNA: TGCGCCAGCAGCGCGGGACTAGCGGGGCCCAATGAGCAGTTCTTC. Its protein product is CASSAGLAGPNEQFF.

The chain combines TRBV10-1 with TRBJ2-1, with 12 positions matching TRBD1. CDR1 is WNHNN, CDR2 SYGVQD, per germline (reference sequence). J lost 8 bases, V lost 6 bases, and 5 bases had no gene match. CDR3 size: 14 residues. Here the CDR3 DNA reads TGCGCCAGCAGCCGGGACAGGGGGCTTTATGAGCAGTTCTTC. Translating it yields CASSRDRGLYEQFF.

Turning to this clone: Other nucleotide sequences from this sample produce the same CDR3. The J gene is TRBJ1-1, the V gene TRBV9; D ambiguous. The CDR3 covers 13 residues. Germline CDR1 reads SGDLS; CDR2 reads YYNGEE. V lost 2 bases, J lost 0 bases, and 5 bases lay in between. The CDR3 coding sequence is TGTGCCAGCAGCGTTGACTTGAACACTGAAGCTTTCTTT. This encodes CASSVDLNTEAFF.

The rearrangement links TRBV4-3 to TRBJ1-4, with no clear D. The CDR3 extends over 17 amino acids. Between the trimmed V and J ends, which lost 4 bases and 7 bases, there was a span of 22 bases. Germline V gene data show CDR1 as LGHNA and CDR2 as YSLEER. This CDR3 is CASSLEPPGLSGEKLFF. The CDR3 region has the DNA TGCGCCAGCAGCCTTGAACCTCCGGGCCTATCAGGTGAAAAACTGTTTTTT.

J is TRBJ1-1 and V is TRBV9; TRBD1 is a possible D gene (5 bases). V was trimmed by 0 bases and J by 11 bases, leaving 14 bases between them. CDR3 length: 13 amino acids. Germline V lookup: CDR1 SGDLS, CDR2 YYNGEE. CDR3 in DNA: TGTGCCAGCAGCGTAGATTTGCAGGGCGAGGCTTTCTTT. It encodes CASSVDLQGEAFF.

CDR3 bases: TGTGCCAGCAGTGACTTCCTGGTATCGTTCTTC. It yields the protein CASSDFLVSFF. The chain recombines TRBV25-1 with TRBJ2-1; no definite D call. The CDR3 length is 11 residues. CDR1 and CDR2 (germline): MGHDK, SYGVNS. The ends were cut back, 3 bases at V and 15 bases at J, with 12 bases in the middle. Looking up the rest from reference TRBV25-1 and TRBJ2-1 gives the full variable domain: EADIYQTPRYLVIGTGKKITLECSQTMGHDKMYWYQQDPGMELHLIHYSYGVNSTEKGDLSSESTVSRIRTEHFPLTLESARPSHTSQYLCASSDFLVSFFGPGTRLTVL.

V usage is TRBV18 and J usage is TRBJ2-7; 10 bases align to TRBD2. Per the germline V gene, CDR1 is KGHSH and CDR2 is LQKENI. CDR3 length equals 14 residues. J gave up 4 bases and V 6 bases, and 6 bases lay outside the gene matches. The CDR3 DNA sequence: TGTGCCAGCTCGTCCGGGACTAGCGTTTACGAGCAGTACTTC. This gives the protein CASSSGTSVYEQYF.

The chain has TRBV18 and TRBJ1-5; D is unresolved. Per germline, CDR1 KGHSH and CDR2 LQKENI. V lost 2 bases to trimming and J lost 7 bases, with 12 bases between them. CDR3 length equals 14 residues. The CDR3 protein is CASSPRRDGQPQHF. The CDR3 region has the DNA TGTGCCAGCTCACCAAGACGGGATGGACAGCCCCAGCATTTT.

The chain uses TRBV2 and TRBJ1-5; weak D call: TRBD1 (5 bases). Germline loops: CDR1 SNHLY, CDR2 FYNNEI. V was clipped by 7 bases and J by 0 bases, with 10 bases between them. This CDR3 has 14 residues. The chain's CDR3 is CASTRTNSNQPQHF. In DNA form, the CDR3 reads TGTGCCAGCACCCGGACAAATAGCAATCAGCCCCAGCATTTT.

This rearrangement joins TRBV5-4 to TRBJ1-5, with no clear D. The V gene's germline CDR1 is SGHNT and CDR2 YYREEE (reference sequence). CDR3 length: 19 amino acids. The germline V and J ends were trimmed by 0 bases and 1 base, with 20 bases remaining between them. The CDR3 region is CASSLGWEHGVVSNQPQHF. The DNA for the CDR3 is TGTGCCAGCAGCTTGGGGTGGGAACATGGTGTAGTGAGCAATCAGCCCCAGCATTTT. Complete variable domain (other parts from reference TRBV5-4 and TRBJ1-5): ETGVTQSPTHLIKTRGQQVTLRCSSQSGHNTVSWYQQALGQGPQFIFQYYREEENGRGNFPPRFSGLQFPNYSSELNVNALELDDSALYLCASSLGWEHGVVSNQPQHFGDGTRLSIL.

CDR3 sequence reads: CASSTGQKETQYF. The CDR3 DNA reads as TGCGCCAGCAGCACCGGACAGAAAGAGACCCAGTACTTC. The chain recombines TRBV5-1 with TRBJ2-5; a weak D match, TRBD1 (6 bases). The CDR3 is 13 residues long. The germline gives CDR1 SGHRS, CDR2 YFSETQ. The germline V and J ends were trimmed by 4 bases and 3 bases, with 10 bases remaining between them. Variable domain in full (rest from reference TRBV5-1 and TRBJ2-5): KAGVTQTPRYLIKTRGQQVTLSCSPISGHRSVSWYQQTPGQGLQFLFEYFSETQRNKGNFPGRFSGRQFSNSRSEMNVSTLELGDSALYLCASSTGQKETQYFGPGTRLLVL.

This chain joins TRBV5-1 and TRBJ2-3; 7 nucleotides agree with TRBD2. The CDR3 runs 14 residues. The germline V gene encodes CDR1 SGHRS and CDR2 YFSETQ. Trimming cost V 9 bases and J 4 bases; bases outside gene matches: 11. CDR3 amino acids: CATPTSDHADTQYF. In DNA form, the CDR3 reads TGCGCCACCCCCACTAGCGACCACGCAGATACGCAGTATTTT.